This T cell receptor beta chain is drawn from a study of PD-L1 blockade in urothelial cancer. Study context: Once treatment had started, blood was analyzed at 3 weeks (second dose) and again at 6 weeks.

Templates that were synthetic TCR analogs were spiked into each PCR. Measured with immunoSEQ multiplex PCR; TCRdb has only the in-frame clones, and not every one. The table shows about 20,000 clones, with around 88% occurring only once. Between 1 and 8 samples per patient were obtained, pretreatment and on-treatment. CDR3 length: 14 residues. The V and J ends lost 8 bases and 6 bases, in that order; junction bases with no gene match: 11. The germline gives CDR1 LNHDA, CDR2 SQIVND (reference sequence). The origin of this receptor is a man aged 50 or older with urothelial cancer. The chain joins TRBV19 to TRBJ2-7, with 9 bases that match TRBD2. The specimen was PBMCs, collected around atezolizumab (anti-PD-L1) treatment. CDR3 in amino acids: CASSGGLAYAEQYF. The CDR3 DNA follows: TGTGCCAGTTCGGGGGGACTAGCCTATGCCGAGCAGTACTTC. The full variable domain, completed using reference TRBV19 and TRBJ2-7, is DGGITQSPKYLFRKEGQNVTLSCEQNLNHDAMYWYRQDPGQGLRLIYYSQIVNDFQKGDIAEGYSVSREKKESFPLTVTSAQKNPTAFYLCASSGGLAYAEQYFGPGTRLTVT.